The 4 T cell receptor beta chains in this list originate from one sample, sequenced in a study of T cells in Graves' hyperthyroidism and ophthalmopathy. Amplified regions were TCR beta CDR3 sequences from RNA transcripts. During a first-round RT-PCR of the TCR CDR3, the HTBI primer set was used. MiXCR, applied by TCRdb to the multiplex PCR reads, yields one record per CDR3 protein. The data show a few hundred thousand distinct CDR3 sequences, 15% to 20% seen once. The sample comprised blood. The receptors derive from a woman between 40 and 55 years old with Graves' ophthalmopathy.

This clonotype was picked up many times. V usage is TRBV20-1 and J usage is TRBJ2-3; maybe TRBD2 (6 bases). CDR1 is DFQATT and CDR2 is SNEGSKA in the germline V gene (reference sequence). The CDR3 contains 16 residues. The germline V and J ends were trimmed by 3 bases and 2 bases, with 18 bases remaining between them. CDR3 sequence: CSASSGLLHNTDTQYF. In DNA, the CDR3 is TGCAGTGCTAGTTCGGGACTCCTACACAACACAGATACGCAGTATTTT.

Only a few counts were recorded for this clonotype. The gene calls are TRBV2 and TRBJ2-7, with 8 bases identical to TRBD1. V lost 8 bases to trimming and J lost 1 base; unmatched junction nucleotides: 7. The CDR3 contains 14 residues. Germline V gene sequence: CDR1 SNHLY, CDR2 FYNNEI. This CDR3 is CASLDREISYEQYF. The CDR3 DNA follows: TGTGCCAGCCTGGACAGGGAAATTTCCTACGAGCAGTACTTC.

This clonotype occurred a few times. This chain joins TRBV2 and TRBJ1-1, with no clear D. Trimming cost V 6 bases and J 0 bases, with 5 bases left between them. The CDR3 runs to 12 residues. Germline assignment: CDR1 SNHLY and CDR2 FYNNEI. CDR3 bases: TGTGCCAGCAGGGTATTGAACACTGAAGCTTTCTTT. It specifies CASRVLNTEAFF.

The count of this clonotype is one. The V call is TRBV6-1, the J call TRBJ2-1; TRBD2 aligns across 7 bases. CDR1 and CDR2 from the germline V gene are MNHNS and SASEGT. The J segment lost 1 base and the V segment lost 6 bases, leaving 6 bases of the junction unmatched. The CDR3 consists of 15 residues. The CDR3 region is CASRPGTKSYNEQFF. The CDR3 DNA reads TGTGCCAGCAGACCCGGGACTAAGTCCTACAATGAGCAGTTCTTC.